This TCR beta chain stems from a study of early T cells in non-severe SARS-CoV-2 infection. Background on the study: The study sequenced bulk RNA from unsorted whole blood, with chains unpaired. Notes on the study in general: VDJdb-based matching was biased toward anti-spike CD8 responses and missed private and CD4 specificities.

This clonotype was recorded a few times. Its antigen remains unknown. Trimming took off 5 bases at V and 2 bases at J, with 14 bases between the two ends. The germline V gene has CDR1 SGHTA and CDR2 FQGTGA. The CDR3 totals 15 residues. cDNA molecules, individually, were tagged with unique molecular identifiers. MiXCR, applied by TCRdb to the 5' RACE reads, yields one record per CDR3 protein. The profile shows tens of thousands of distinct CDR3 sequences, roughly a sixth of them singletons. The receptor comes from an adult who was a healthcare worker with PCR-confirmed SARS-CoV-2 infection or an uninfected control (not recorded which). V gene TRBV7-3 combines with J gene TRBJ2-3; D perhaps matches TRBD2 (6 bases). The sequenced material came from whole blood. The CDR3 is CASSVSGLYTDTQYF. The CDR3 nucleotides are TGTGCCAGCAGCGTAAGCGGGCTATACACAGATACGCAGTATTTT.